The clone carrying this T cell receptor (beta chain) was counted between two and nine times. No antigen is known for it. Combining a sample-barcoded 5' primer with a J-beta primer mix, a second PCR ran for about 7 to 11 cycles. In TCRdb, the 5' RACE reads were re-called with MiXCR into one record per CDR3 protein. The sample contains hundreds of thousands of distinct CDR3 sequences, around 28% of which appear only once. Trimming cost V 4 bases and J 3 bases; bases outside gene matches: 7. CDR1 and CDR2 (germline): MNHEY, SVGAGI. CDR3 size: 15 residues. Healthy individuals of Caucasian origin from Russia, aged roughly 6 to 90, served as donors. This entry is derived from a study of blood T cells in healthy people across ages. Findings and caveats of the study: Naive T cell percentage by flow cytometry tracked strongly with beta diversity.

This clonotype was sampled from an elderly woman in good health. The chain uses TRBV6-5 and TRBJ2-5; 8 bases fit TRBD1. Sequencing was performed on blood. The CDR3 loop is CASSWPGQGKETQYF. CDR3 DNA sequence: TGTGCCAGCAGTTGGCCCGGACAGGGCAAAGAGACCCAGTACTTC.